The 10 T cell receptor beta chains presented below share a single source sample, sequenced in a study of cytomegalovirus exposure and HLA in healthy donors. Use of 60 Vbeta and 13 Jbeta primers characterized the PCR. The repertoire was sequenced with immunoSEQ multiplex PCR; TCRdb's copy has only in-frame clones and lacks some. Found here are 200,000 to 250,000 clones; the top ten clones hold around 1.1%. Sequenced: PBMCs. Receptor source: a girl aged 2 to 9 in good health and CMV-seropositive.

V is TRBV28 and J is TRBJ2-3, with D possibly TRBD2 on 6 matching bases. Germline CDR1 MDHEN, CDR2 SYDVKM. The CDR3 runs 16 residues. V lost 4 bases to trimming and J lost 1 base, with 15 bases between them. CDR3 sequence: CASSSPWRGGTDTQYF. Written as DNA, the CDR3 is TGTGCCAGCAGTTCCCCCTGGCGGGGAGGCACAGATACGCAGTATTTT.

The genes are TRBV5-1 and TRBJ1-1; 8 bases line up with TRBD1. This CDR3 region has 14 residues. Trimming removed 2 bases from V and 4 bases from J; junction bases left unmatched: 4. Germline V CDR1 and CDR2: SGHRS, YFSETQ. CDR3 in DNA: TGCGCCAGCAGCTTCTATACAGGGGGCACTGAAGCTTTCTTT. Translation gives CASSFYTGGTEAFF.

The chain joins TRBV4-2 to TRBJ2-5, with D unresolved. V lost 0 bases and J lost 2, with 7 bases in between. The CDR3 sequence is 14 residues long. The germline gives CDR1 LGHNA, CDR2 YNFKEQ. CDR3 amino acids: CASSQDLVQETQYF. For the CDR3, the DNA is TGTGCCAGCAGCCAAGATCTAGTACAAGAGACCCAGTACTTC.

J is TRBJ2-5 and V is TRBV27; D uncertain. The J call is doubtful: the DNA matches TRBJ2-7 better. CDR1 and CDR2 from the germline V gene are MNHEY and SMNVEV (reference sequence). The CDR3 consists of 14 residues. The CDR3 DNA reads TGTGCCAGCAGTTTAGCCCCTCCGGGTTACGAGCAGTACTTC. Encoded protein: CASSLAPPGYEQYF.

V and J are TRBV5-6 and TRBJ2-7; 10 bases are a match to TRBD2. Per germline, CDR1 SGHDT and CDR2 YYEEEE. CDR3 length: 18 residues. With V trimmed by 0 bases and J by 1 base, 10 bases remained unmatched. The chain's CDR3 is CASSLELAGSPVSYEQYF. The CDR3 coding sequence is TGTGCCAGCAGCTTGGAACTAGCGGGAAGTCCCGTTTCCTACGAGCAGTACTTC. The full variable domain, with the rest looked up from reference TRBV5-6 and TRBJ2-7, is DAGVTQSPTHLIKTRGQQVTLRCSPKSGHDTVSWYQQALGQGPQFIFQYYEEEERQRGNFPDRFSGHQFPNYSSELNVNALLLGDSALYLCASSLELAGSPVSYEQYFGPGTRLTVT.

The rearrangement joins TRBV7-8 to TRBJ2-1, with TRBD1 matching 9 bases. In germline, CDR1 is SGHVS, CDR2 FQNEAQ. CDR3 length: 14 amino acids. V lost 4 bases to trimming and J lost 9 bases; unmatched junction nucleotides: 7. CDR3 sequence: CASSYITGGREQFF. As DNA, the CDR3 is TGTGCCAGCAGCTATATAACAGGGGGCCGTGAGCAGTTCTTC.

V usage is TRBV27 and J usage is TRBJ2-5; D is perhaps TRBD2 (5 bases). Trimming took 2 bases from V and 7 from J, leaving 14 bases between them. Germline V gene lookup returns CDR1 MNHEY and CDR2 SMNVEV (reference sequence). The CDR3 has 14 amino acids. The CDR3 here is CASSLGRGSGTQYF. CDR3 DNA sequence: TGTGCCAGCAGTTTAGGTCGGGGATCCGGGACCCAGTACTTC.

The CDR3 region is CASSQEGQVEAFF. CDR3 sequence (DNA): TGCGCCAGCAGCCAAGAAGGACAGGTGGAGGCTTTCTTT. The chain employs TRBV4-1 and TRBJ1-1; 7 positions agree with TRBD1. The CDR3 is 13 amino acids. V was pared by 0 bases and J by 11 bases, with 6 bases of the junction left unmatched. CDR1 and CDR2 from the germline V gene are MGHRA and YSYEKL.

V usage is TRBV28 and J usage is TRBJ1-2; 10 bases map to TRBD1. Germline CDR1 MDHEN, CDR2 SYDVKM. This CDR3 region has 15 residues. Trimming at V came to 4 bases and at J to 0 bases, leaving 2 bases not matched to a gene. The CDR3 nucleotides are TGTGCCAGCAGTTCGACAGGGGGCGCTAACTATGGCTACACCTTC. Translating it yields CASSSTGGANYGYTF.

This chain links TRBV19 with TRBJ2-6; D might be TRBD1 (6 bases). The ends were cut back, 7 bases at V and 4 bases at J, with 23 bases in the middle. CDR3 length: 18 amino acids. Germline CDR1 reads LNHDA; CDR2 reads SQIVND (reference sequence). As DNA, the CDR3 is TGTGCCAGTAAGAGGACGGCAGGGGATATTATCGGGGCCAACGTCCTGACTTTC. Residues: CASKRTAGDIIGANVLTF.